The present T cell receptor beta chain was sequenced within a study of shared clonotypes between healthy human individuals. Study background: Contributing individuals were a couple of females and three males aged 18 to 49. Plates per donor: three CD4 naive, three CD4 memory, two CD8 naive, one CD8 memory. Points from the study as a whole: Rarefaction showed sorted-subset sequencing was incomplete despite large depth.

TCRdb's copy holds only in-frame clones and misses some; the assay was immunoSEQ multiplex PCR. Of more than 2 million clones listed, approximately 94% were seen once; the top ten hold about 0.13%. Comments on this clone: Its antigen is as yet unknown.

CDR3 size: 15 residues. V was cut by 4 bases and J by 2 bases, with 15 bases left in between. Germline V gene sequence: CDR1 SGHNT, CDR2 YYREEE (reference sequence). The source of this sequence is a man between 18 and 29 years old in good health. The gene calls are TRBV5-4 and TRBJ1-2; D may be TRBD1 (5 bases). Sequenced sample: naive CD4+ T cells sorted from blood. Subset reported: CD45RA+ positively selected. The CDR3 bases are TGTGCCAGCAGCGACCGGGACGGGAAGAACTATGGCTACACCTTC. It yields the protein CASSDRDGKNYGYTF.